Each of the 6 T cell receptor beta chains below was sequenced from the same sample in a study of blood T cell repertoires in COVID-19. Profiling relied on immunoSEQ multiplex PCR, and the TCRdb table lists in-frame clones only, not all of them. The top ten clones hold roughly 17% of a sample with under 140,000 clones, about three quarters of them seen once. Material for sequencing was peripheral blood. The receptors were gathered from a woman aged 80 or over with active or convalescent COVID-19.

The chain has TRBV7-2 and TRBJ2-7, with 7 bases fitting TRBD1. V lost 5 bases to trimming and J lost 5 bases; unmatched junction nucleotides: 9. Germline V CDR1 and CDR2: SGHTA, FQGNSA. CDR3 length equals 14 residues. The CDR3 nucleotides read TGTGCCAGCAGCCCGATCGGACAGGTCCACGAGCAGTACTTC. It yields the protein CASSPIGQVHEQYF.

The chain combines TRBV7-3 with TRBJ2-7; 9 nucleotides match TRBD2. There are 14 residues in the CDR3. Germline values: CDR1 SGHTA, CDR2 FQGTGA. J lost 2 bases, V lost 5 bases, and 4 bases had no gene match. DNA for the CDR3: TGTGCCAGCAGCAGATCTAGCGGGACCTACGAGCAGTACTTC. Its translation: CASSRSSGTYEQYF.

The table lists this clone with a few counts. CDR3 in amino acids: CASSVATTAGHTQYF. Here the CDR3 DNA reads TGTGCCAGCAGCGTAGCCACTACTGCGGGGCATACGCAGTATTTT. J is TRBJ2-3 and V is TRBV9; perhaps TRBD2 as D (6 bases). Trimming cost V 0 bases and J 7 bases, with 15 bases left between them. The CDR3 runs to 15 residues. The germline V gene encodes CDR1 SGDLS and CDR2 YYNGEE.

Only a few counts were recorded for this clone. This chain joins TRBV5-1 and TRBJ1-2, with a possible D match to TRBD1 (6 bases). Trimming removed 1 base from V and 4 bases from J, with 23 bases in between. The CDR3 totals 18 residues. Germline CDR1 SGHRS, CDR2 YFSETQ. This CDR3 is CASSLRPAGGRLGYGYTF. The CDR3, as DNA: TGCGCCAGCAGCTTGAGACCTGCGGGGGGCCGACTAGGCTATGGCTACACCTTC.

The chain carries TRBV11-2 and TRBJ2-7, with TRBD1 identical over 8 bases. With V trimmed by 3 bases and J by 3 bases, 4 bases remained unmatched. Per the germline V gene, CDR1 is SGHAT and CDR2 is FQNNGV. The CDR3 covers 14 residues. The CDR3 region has the DNA TGTGCCAGCAGCTTGCGGACAGGGAACTACGAGCAGTACTTC. Translated, it gives CASSLRTGNYEQYF.

At least ten counts were recorded for this clone. V gene TRBV2 combines with J gene TRBJ1-2, with TRBD1 matching 7 bases. Germline V lookup: CDR1 SNHLY, CDR2 FYNNEI. This CDR3 region has 17 residues. Trimming took 1 base from V and 4 from J; bases not matched to a gene: 12. CDR3 nucleotides: TGTGCCAGCAGTGAAGTTACCCTTGACAGGGAATCCTATGGCTACACCTTC. Translation gives CASSEVTLDRESYGYTF.